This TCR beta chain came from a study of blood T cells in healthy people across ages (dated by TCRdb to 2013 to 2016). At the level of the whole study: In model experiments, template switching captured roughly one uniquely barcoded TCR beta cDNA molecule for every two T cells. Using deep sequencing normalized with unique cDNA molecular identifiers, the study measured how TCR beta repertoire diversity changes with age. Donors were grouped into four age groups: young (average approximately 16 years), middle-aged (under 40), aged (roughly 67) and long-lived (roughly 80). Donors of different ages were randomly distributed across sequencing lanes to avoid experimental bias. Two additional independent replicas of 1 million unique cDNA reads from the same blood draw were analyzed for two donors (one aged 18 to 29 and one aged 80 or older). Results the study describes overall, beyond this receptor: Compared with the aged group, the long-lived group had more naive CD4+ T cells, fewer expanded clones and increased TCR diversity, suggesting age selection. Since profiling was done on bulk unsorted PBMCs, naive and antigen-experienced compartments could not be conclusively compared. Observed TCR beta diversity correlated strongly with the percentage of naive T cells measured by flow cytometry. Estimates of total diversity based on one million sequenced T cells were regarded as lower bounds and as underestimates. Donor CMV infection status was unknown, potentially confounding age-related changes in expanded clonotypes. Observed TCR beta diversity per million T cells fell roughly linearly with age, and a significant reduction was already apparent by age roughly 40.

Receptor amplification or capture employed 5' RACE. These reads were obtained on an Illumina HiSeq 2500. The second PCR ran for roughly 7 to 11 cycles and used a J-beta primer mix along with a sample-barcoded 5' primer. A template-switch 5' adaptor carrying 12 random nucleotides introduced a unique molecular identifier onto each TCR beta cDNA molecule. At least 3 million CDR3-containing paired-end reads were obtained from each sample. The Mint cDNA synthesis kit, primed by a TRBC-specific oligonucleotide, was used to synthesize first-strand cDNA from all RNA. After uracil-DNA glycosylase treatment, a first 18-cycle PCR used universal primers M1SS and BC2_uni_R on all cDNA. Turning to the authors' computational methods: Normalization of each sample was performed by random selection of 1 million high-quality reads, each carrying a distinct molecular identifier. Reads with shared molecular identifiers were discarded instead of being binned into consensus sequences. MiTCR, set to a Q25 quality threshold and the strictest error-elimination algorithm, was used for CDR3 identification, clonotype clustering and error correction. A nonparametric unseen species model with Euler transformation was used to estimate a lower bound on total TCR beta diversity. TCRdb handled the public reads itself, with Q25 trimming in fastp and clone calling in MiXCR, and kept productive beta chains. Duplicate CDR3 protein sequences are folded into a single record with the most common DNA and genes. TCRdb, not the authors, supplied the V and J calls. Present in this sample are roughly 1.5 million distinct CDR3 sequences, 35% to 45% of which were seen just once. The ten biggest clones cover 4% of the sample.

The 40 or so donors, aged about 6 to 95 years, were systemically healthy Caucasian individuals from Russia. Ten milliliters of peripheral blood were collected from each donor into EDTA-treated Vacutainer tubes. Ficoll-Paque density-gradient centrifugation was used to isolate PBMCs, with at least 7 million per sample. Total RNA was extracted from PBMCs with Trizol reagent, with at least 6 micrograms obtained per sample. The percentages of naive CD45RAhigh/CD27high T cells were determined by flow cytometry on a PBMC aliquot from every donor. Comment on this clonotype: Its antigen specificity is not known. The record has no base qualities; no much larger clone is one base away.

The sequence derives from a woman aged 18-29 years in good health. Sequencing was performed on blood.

The CDR3 here reads CASRATANTGELFF. The sequenced DNA: TGTGCCAGCAGGGCGACGGCCAACACCGGGGAGCTGTTTTTT. The sequence is built from TRBV12-3 or TRBV12-4 and TRBJ2-2, with the D gene uncertain. V drops 6 bases and J drops 2 bases, leaving 10 bases in between. From cysteine to phenylalanine, the CDR3 is 14 amino acids long. The DNA shown is the 42-base CDR3, in frame from base 1.